Listed below are T cell receptor beta chains from one sample, sequenced in a study of preoperative IRX-2 immunotherapy in early breast cancer. Sequencing was performed with immunoSEQ multiplex PCR; in TCRdb, only in-frame clones are kept and a portion is missing. The sample records around 34,000 clones, around 83% being singletons. Sequenced here: lymph node tissue, sampled from a patient treated with IRX-2 immunotherapy. Receptors were obtained from a human donor with breast cancer. Each CDR3 is given with its conserved first and last residue. D genes are given only for firm matches. Clone sizes are given selectively: once, few, many, or a class where the clone is expanded.

clone_size: -; d_call: TRBD2; j_call: TRBJ2-2; v_call: TRBV6-8; cdr3_aa: CASSAGVINTGELFF; cdr3_nt: TGTGCCAGCAGTGCGGGGGTAATAAACACCGGGGAGCTGTTTTTT
clone_size: once; d_call: -; j_call: TRBJ2-7; v_call: TRBV28; cdr3_aa: CANSSPGLSYEQYF; cdr3_nt: TGTGCCAACAGTTCCCCGGGACTCTCCTACGAGCAGTACTTC
clone_size: -; d_call: -; j_call: TRBJ1-4; v_call: TRBV7-1; cdr3_aa: CASSLAVNEKLFF; cdr3_nt: TGTGCCAGCAGTCTCGCCGTTAATGAAAAACTGTTTTTT
clone_size: -; d_call: -; j_call: TRBJ2-7; v_call: TRBV6-8; cdr3_aa: CASSYPLIGSSYEQYF; cdr3_nt: TGTGCCAGCAGTTATCCCCTGATTGGGTCTTCCTACGAGCAGTACTTC
clone_size: -; d_call: -; j_call: TRBJ2-1; v_call: TRBV19; cdr3_aa: CASSMFPGAPGNEQFF; cdr3_nt: TGTGCCAGTAGTATGTTTCCCGGGGCCCCCGGGAATGAGCAGTTCTTC
clone_size: -; d_call: TRBD1; j_call: TRBJ1-1; v_call: TRBV19; cdr3_aa: CASSRGGMNTEAFF; cdr3_nt: TGTGCCAGTTCCAGGGGGGGGATGAACACTGAAGCTTTCTTT
clone_size: -; d_call: TRBD2; j_call: TRBJ2-7; v_call: TRBV28; cdr3_aa: CASSTSGSSYEQYF; cdr3_nt: TGTGCCAGCAGTACTAGCGGGAGCTCCTACGAGCAGTACTTC
clone_size: -; d_call: -; j_call: TRBJ2-2; v_call: TRBV28; cdr3_aa: CASFDTNTGELFF; cdr3_nt: TGTGCCAGCTTCGACACTAACACCGGGGAGCTGTTTTTT
clone_size: -; d_call: -; j_call: TRBJ2-3; v_call: TRBV12-2; cdr3_aa: CASRLDPGWTDTQYF; cdr3_nt: TGTGCAAGTCGCTTAGACCCAGGGTGGACAGATACGCAGTATTTT
clone_size: -; d_call: -; j_call: TRBJ1-4; v_call: TRBV9; cdr3_aa: CASSHDSTKEKLFF; cdr3_nt: TGTGCCAGCAGCCACGACTCAACGAAGGAAAAACTGTTTTTT
clone_size: -; d_call: TRBD1; j_call: TRBJ1-4; v_call: TRBV18; cdr3_aa: CASSLQGRATNEKLFF; cdr3_nt: TGTGCCAGCTCACTACAGGGGAGAGCAACTAATGAAAAACTGTTTTTT
clone_size: -; d_call: TRBD1; j_call: TRBJ2-7; v_call: TRBV30; cdr3_aa: CAWRKQGVGEQYF; cdr3_nt: TGTGCCTGGAGGAAACAGGGGGTAGGCGAGCAGTACTTC
clone_size: -; d_call: TRBD1; j_call: TRBJ1-2; v_call: TRBV4-1; cdr3_aa: CASSRLGKGAGSTF; cdr3_nt: TGCGCCAGCAGCCGCCTGGGTAAGGGGGCGGGAAGCACCTTC
clone_size: -; d_call: -; j_call: TRBJ2-1; v_call: TRBV28; cdr3_aa: CASSTTGPYNEQFF; cdr3_nt: TGTGCCAGCAGTACGACTGGTCCCTACAATGAGCAGTTCTTC
clone_size: -; d_call: -; j_call: TRBJ1-1; v_call: TRBV14; cdr3_aa: CASSPDRGSGTEAFF; cdr3_nt: TGTGCCAGCAGCCCCGACCGAGGCTCCGGCACTGAAGCTTTCTTT
clone_size: -; d_call: -; j_call: TRBJ1-2; v_call: TRBV29-1; cdr3_aa: CSVEDLGGAGGYTF; cdr3_nt: TGCAGCGTTGAAGATCTGGGGGGCGCGGGTGGCTACACCTTC
clone_size: -; d_call: -; j_call: TRBJ1-2; v_call: TRBV19; cdr3_aa: CASSMVARGAGYTF; cdr3_nt: TGTGCCAGTAGTATGGTGGCTCGGGGTGCTGGCTACACCTTC
clone_size: -; d_call: TRBD1; j_call: TRBJ2-7; v_call: TRBV19; cdr3_aa: CASSLQGTGPYEQYF; cdr3_nt: TGTGCCAGTAGCCTCCAGGGGACAGGGCCATACGAGCAGTACTTC
clone_size: -; d_call: -; j_call: TRBJ2-3; v_call: TRBV6-4; cdr3_aa: CAISEFTRTDTQYF; cdr3_nt: TGTGCCATCAGTGAGTTTACGCGGACAGATACGCAGTATTTT
clone_size: -; d_call: TRBD1; j_call: TRBJ2-5; v_call: TRBV10-2; cdr3_aa: CASSDGDRGQETQYF; cdr3_nt: TGCGCCAGCAGTGACGGAGACAGGGGTCAAGAGACCCAGTACTTC
clone_size: -; d_call: TRBD2; j_call: TRBJ2-2; v_call: TRBV28; cdr3_aa: CASSLMRGVYTGELFF; cdr3_nt: TGTGCCAGCAGTTTAATGCGGGGGGTTTACACCGGGGAGCTGTTTTTT
clone_size: -; d_call: TRBD2; j_call: TRBJ2-7; v_call: TRBV18; cdr3_aa: CASSPGGNEQYF; cdr3_nt: TGTGCCAGCTCACCGGGGGGGAACGAGCAGTACTTC
clone_size: -; d_call: -; j_call: TRBJ1-2; v_call: TRBV28; cdr3_aa: CASSLQRYGYTF; cdr3_nt: TGTGCCAGCAGTCTTCAGAGGTATGGCTACACCTTC
clone_size: -; d_call: TRBD2; j_call: TRBJ2-3; v_call: TRBV6-8; cdr3_aa: CAISTSGRTSTDTQYF; cdr3_nt: TGTGCCATCAGTACTAGCGGGAGGACTAGCACAGATACGCAGTATTTT
clone_size: -; d_call: -; j_call: TRBJ1-1; v_call: TRBV28; cdr3_aa: CASSSMLSNTEAFF; cdr3_nt: TGTGCCAGCAGCTCGATGTTGTCGAACACTGAAGCTTTCTTT
clone_size: -; d_call: -; j_call: TRBJ1-2; v_call: TRBV19; cdr3_aa: CASSVGALNYGYTF; cdr3_nt: TGTGCCAGTAGTGTTGGAGCCTTGAACTATGGCTACACCTTC
clone_size: -; d_call: -; j_call: TRBJ2-7; v_call: TRBV6-8; cdr3_aa: CASSPPGQSSYEQYF; cdr3_nt: TGTGCCAGCAGTCCACCCGGACAGTCGTCCTACGAGCAGTACTTC
clone_size: few; d_call: -; j_call: TRBJ2-7; v_call: TRBV14; cdr3_aa: CASSQLNRVEQYF; cdr3_nt: TGTGCCAGCAGCCAACTAAACAGGGTCGAGCAGTACTTC
clone_size: -; d_call: -; j_call: TRBJ2-7; v_call: TRBV6-8; cdr3_aa: CASSTKGGPFYEQYF; cdr3_nt: TGTGCCAGCAGTACAAAAGGGGGACCCTTCTACGAGCAGTACTTC
clone_size: once; d_call: -; j_call: TRBJ1-1; v_call: TRBV6-8; cdr3_aa: CASILGENPEAFF; cdr3_nt: -
clone_size: once; d_call: TRBD1; j_call: TRBJ1-3; v_call: TRBV19; cdr3_aa: CASSADRYRNTIYF; cdr3_nt: TGTGCCAGTAGTGCGGACAGGTATCGAAACACCATATATTTT
clone_size: -; d_call: TRBD2; j_call: TRBJ2-1; v_call: TRBV29-1; cdr3_aa: CSVPTSGRSYNEQFF; cdr3_nt: TGCAGCGTTCCCACCAGCGGGAGGTCCTACAATGAGCAGTTCTTC
clone_size: few; d_call: -; j_call: TRBJ1-3; v_call: TRBV14; cdr3_aa: CASSPAASGNTIYF; cdr3_nt: TGTGCCAGCAGCCCTGCCGCCTCTGGAAACACCATATATTTT
clone_size: -; d_call: TRBD2; j_call: TRBJ2-1; v_call: TRBV23-1; cdr3_aa: CASSQGASGRGDEQFF; cdr3_nt: TGCGCCAGCAGCCAAGGTGCTAGCGGGAGGGGGGATGAGCAGTTCTTC
clone_size: -; d_call: TRBD2; j_call: TRBJ2-2; v_call: TRBV6-7; cdr3_aa: CASSDGREVTGELFF; cdr3_nt: TGTGCCAGCAGTGACGGTCGGGAGGTTACCGGGGAGCTGTTTTTT
clone_size: -; d_call: -; j_call: TRBJ2-3; v_call: TRBV27; cdr3_aa: CASSLGLRARTDTQYF; cdr3_nt: TGTGCCAGCAGTTTAGGTCTCAGGGCTCGCACAGATACGCAGTATTTT
clone_size: once; d_call: -; j_call: TRBJ1-5; v_call: TRBV7-5; cdr3_aa: CASSWTQGISQPQHF; cdr3_nt: TGTGCCAGCAGCTGGACCCAGGGAATTAGTCAGCCCCAGCATTTT
clone_size: -; d_call: -; j_call: TRBJ1-6; v_call: TRBV6-8; cdr3_aa: CASSRTTAGLHF; cdr3_nt: TGTGCCAGCAGTCGGACCACGGCGGGGCTCCACTTT
clone_size: few; d_call: TRBD2; j_call: TRBJ2-3; v_call: TRBV15; cdr3_aa: CATSKRGPGADTQYF; cdr3_nt: TGTGCCACCAGCAAGCGGGGGCCCGGCGCAGATACGCAGTATTTT
clone_size: -; d_call: TRBD1; j_call: TRBJ2-7; v_call: TRBV19; cdr3_aa: CASSQTGGQVYEQYF; cdr3_nt: TGTGCCAGTAGTCAGACAGGGGGACAGGTCTACGAGCAGTACTTC
clone_size: -; d_call: -; j_call: TRBJ1-5; v_call: TRBV19; cdr3_aa: CASSIAGGRFQPQHF; cdr3_nt: TGTGCCAGTAGTATAGCCGGGGGGCGGTTTCAGCCCCAGCATTTT
clone_size: -; d_call: -; j_call: TRBJ2-3; v_call: TRBV5-1; cdr3_aa: CASSQFPGGGRKDTQYF; cdr3_nt: TGCGCCAGCAGCCAGTTCCCTGGCGGTGGCAGGAAAGATACGCAGTATTTT
clone_size: -; d_call: -; j_call: TRBJ2-1; v_call: TRBV4-3; cdr3_aa: CASSMSLIYNEQFF; cdr3_nt: TGCGCCAGCAGCATGTCCTTAATATACAATGAGCAGTTCTTC
clone_size: -; d_call: -; j_call: TRBJ1-6; v_call: TRBV18; cdr3_aa: CASSPQGLDSPLHF; cdr3_nt: TGTGCCAGCTCGCCACAGGGATTGGATTCACCCCTCCACTTT
clone_size: -; d_call: -; j_call: TRBJ2-2; v_call: TRBV11-3; cdr3_aa: CASTNKGPNTGELFF; cdr3_nt: TGTGCCAGCACCAACAAGGGGCCGAACACCGGGGAGCTGTTTTTT
clone_size: -; d_call: TRBD2; j_call: TRBJ2-1; v_call: TRBV19; cdr3_aa: CASSILAGGNEQFF; cdr3_nt: TGTGCCAGTAGTATCCTAGCGGGAGGGAATGAGCAGTTCTTC
clone_size: -; d_call: -; j_call: TRBJ2-2; v_call: TRBV18; cdr3_aa: CASSPLQPSTGELFF; cdr3_nt: TGTGCCAGCTCACCACTGCAGCCCTCGACCGGGGAGCTGTTTTTT
clone_size: -; d_call: TRBD1; j_call: TRBJ1-3; v_call: TRBV10-2; cdr3_aa: CASSRQGASGNTIYF; cdr3_nt: TGCGCCAGCAGCCGACAGGGGGCAAGTGGAAACACCATATATTTT